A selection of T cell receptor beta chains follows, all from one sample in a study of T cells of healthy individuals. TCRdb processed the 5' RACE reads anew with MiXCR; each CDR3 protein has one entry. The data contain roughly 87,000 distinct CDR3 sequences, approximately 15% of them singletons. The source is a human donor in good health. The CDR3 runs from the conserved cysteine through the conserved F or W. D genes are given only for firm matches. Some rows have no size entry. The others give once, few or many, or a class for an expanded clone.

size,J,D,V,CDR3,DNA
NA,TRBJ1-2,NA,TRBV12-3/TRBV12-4,CASSLTPGTGYTF,TGTGCCAGCAGTTTAACCCCCGGGACAGGCTACACCTTC
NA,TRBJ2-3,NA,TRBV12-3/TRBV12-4,CASTYITDTQYF,TGTGCCAGCACATATATCACAGATACGCAGTATTTT
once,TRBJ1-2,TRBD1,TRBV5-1,CASSTGQDYGYTF,TGCGCCAGCAGCACTGGACAGGACTATGGCTACACCTTC
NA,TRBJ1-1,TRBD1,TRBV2,CASRLLSTGLNTEAFF,TGTGCCAGCAGGCTACTCTCGACAGGGCTGAACACTGAAGCTTTCTTT
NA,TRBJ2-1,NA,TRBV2,CASRRGRDSSWYNEQFF,TGTGCCAGCAGGAGAGGGCGGGACTCCTCGTGGTACAATGAGCAGTTCTTC
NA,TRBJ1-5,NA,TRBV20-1,CSANPGQLNQPQHF,TGCAGTGCTAACCCCGGACAGCTAAATCAGCCCCAGCATTTT
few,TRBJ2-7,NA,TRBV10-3,CAISEYDGAYEQYF,TGTGCCATCAGTGAGTACGACGGGGCCTACGAGCAGTACTTC
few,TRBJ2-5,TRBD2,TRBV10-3,CAISDSGTSGPGTQYF,TGTGCCATCAGTGATTCCGGGACTAGCGGGCCAGGGACCCAGTACTTC
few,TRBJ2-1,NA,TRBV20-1,CSVGRPYNEQFF,TGCAGTGTTGGGCGTCCCTACAATGAGCAGTTCTTC
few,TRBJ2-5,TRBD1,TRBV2,CASRETGWPQETQYF,TGTGCCAGCAGAGAGACAGGGTGGCCCCAAGAGACCCAGTACTTC
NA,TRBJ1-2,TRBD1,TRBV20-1,CSAGTGKGYTF,TGCAGTGCAGGGACAGGGAAAGGCTACACCTTC
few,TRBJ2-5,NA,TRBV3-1,CASSLSGRQETQYF,TGTGCCAGCAGCCTAAGCGGGCGCCAAGAGACCCAGTACTTC
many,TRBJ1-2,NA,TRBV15,CATSRDDLREVGYTF,TGTGCCACCAGCAGAGATGATCTCAGGGAGGTTGGCTACACCTTC